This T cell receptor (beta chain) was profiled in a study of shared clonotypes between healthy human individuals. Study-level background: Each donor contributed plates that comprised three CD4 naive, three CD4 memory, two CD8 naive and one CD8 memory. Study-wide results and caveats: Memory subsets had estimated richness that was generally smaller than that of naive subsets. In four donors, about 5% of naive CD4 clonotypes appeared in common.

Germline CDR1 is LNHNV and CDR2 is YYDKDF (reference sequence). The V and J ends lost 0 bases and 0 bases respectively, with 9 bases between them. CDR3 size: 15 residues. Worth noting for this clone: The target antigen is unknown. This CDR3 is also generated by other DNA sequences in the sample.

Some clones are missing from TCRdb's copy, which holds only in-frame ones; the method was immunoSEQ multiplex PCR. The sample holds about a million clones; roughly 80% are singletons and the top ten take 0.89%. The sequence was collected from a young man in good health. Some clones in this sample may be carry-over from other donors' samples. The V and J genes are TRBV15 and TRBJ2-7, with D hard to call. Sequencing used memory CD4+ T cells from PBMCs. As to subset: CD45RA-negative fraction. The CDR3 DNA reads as TGTGCCACCAGCAGAGATCGAGCTGCCTCCTACGAGCAGTACTTC. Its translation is CATSRDRAASYEQYF.